The 24 T cell receptor beta chains below all came from one sample that was sequenced in a study of CD8+ T cells in alopecia areata. Extraction and reverse transcription of RNA yielded cDNA as the sequencing template. Measured with immunoSEQ multiplex PCR; TCRdb has only the in-frame clones, and not every one. Here the sample spans around 140,000 clones, 51% being singletons. The sample consisted of CD4+ T cells sorted from blood, taken at week 0. These receptors all come from a human donor with alopecia areata.

The J gene is TRBJ2-5, the V gene TRBV29-1; D gene uncertain. There are 11 residues in the CDR3. V was trimmed by 8 bases and J by 7 bases, leaving 14 bases between them. The V gene's germline CDR1 is SQVTM and CDR2 ANQGSEA. The CDR3 nucleotides are TGCAGCCCCCGAACCTCGTGGACCCAGTACTTC. This translates into CSPRTSWTQYF. The full variable domain, in which reference TRBV29-1 and TRBJ2-5 provide the parts outside the CDR3, is SAVISQKPSRDICQRGTSLTIQCQVDSQVTMMFWYRQQPGQSLTLIATANQGSEATYESGFVIDKFPISRPNLTFSTLTVSNMSPEDSSIYLCSPRTSWTQYFGPGTRLLVL.

This rearrangement joins TRBV28 to TRBJ1-2; no clear D gene. V lost 4 bases to trimming and J lost 2 bases, with 20 bases between them. The CDR3 totals 17 residues. Germline CDR1 and CDR2: MDHEN and SYDVKM. The CDR3 protein is CASSSRSGGQMNYGYTF. The CDR3 nucleotides are TGTGCCAGCAGTTCCCGCTCGGGTGGCCAAATGAACTATGGCTACACCTTC.

CDR3 region: CSVERSGAYEQYF. For the CDR3, the DNA is TGCAGCGTGGAAAGGTCAGGGGCCTACGAGCAGTACTTC. The chain is built from TRBV29-1 and TRBJ2-7; maybe TRBD1 (6 bases). The V gene's germline CDR1 is SQVTM and CDR2 ANQGSEA. This CDR3 has 13 amino acids. V was trimmed by 6 bases and J by 2 bases, leaving 14 bases between them.

The rearrangement links TRBV29-1 to TRBJ2-7; maybe TRBD2 (6 bases). CDR3 length: 15 residues. In germline, CDR1 is SQVTM, CDR2 ANQGSEA. Trimming stripped 1 base from V and 6 bases from J, with 19 bases between. CDR3 residues: CSVEGVGRLSSEQYF. CDR3 nucleotides: TGCAGCGTTGAAGGGGTCGGGAGACTCTCTAGCGAGCAGTACTTC.

In nucleotides, the CDR3 is TGCAGCGTTGAAACCCGGGACAGCTATGGCTACACCTTC. Protein product: CSVETRDSYGYTF. The V and J genes are TRBV29-1 and TRBJ1-2, with TRBD1 identical over 7 bases. CDR1 and CDR2 from the germline V gene are SQVTM and ANQGSEA. V gave up 2 bases and J gave up 4 bases; unmatched junction bases: 4. The CDR3 totals 13 residues.

V usage is TRBV19 and J usage is TRBJ1-1; a possible D gene is TRBD1 (5 bases). Germline V CDR1 and CDR2: LNHDA, SQIVND (reference sequence). CDR3 length equals 18 residues. V dropped 4 bases and J dropped 4 bases, with 25 bases sitting between them. Here the CDR3 DNA reads TGTGCCAGTAGTACGAGCGCTAGACAGCCACAAAGGGGCACTGAAGCTTTCTTT. Its protein product is CASSTSARQPQRGTEAFF.

This clone turned up a few times. J is TRBJ2-1 and V is TRBV11-2, with 14 nucleotides matching TRBD2. Germline trimming cut 3 bases from V and 7 bases from J; bases unmatched to any gene: 2. Germline values: CDR1 SGHAT, CDR2 FQNNGV. This CDR3 spans 15 amino acids. CDR3 DNA: TGTGCCAGCAGCTTGGGACTAGCGGGAGAGAATGAGCAGTTCTTC. Translated, it gives CASSLGLAGENEQFF.

The J gene is TRBJ1-1, the V gene TRBV30; 7 bases fit TRBD1. Trimming took 4 bases from V and 8 from J; bases not matched to a gene: 13. The CDR3 extends over 14 amino acids. The germline V gene encodes CDR1 GTSNPN and CDR2 SVGIG (reference sequence). CDR3 coding DNA: TGTGCCTGGAAGGGACAGTCCGGAGGTGGGGAAGCTTTCTTT. It encodes CAWKGQSGGGEAFF.

The V gene is TRBV5-1, the J gene TRBJ2-5; 7 bases are a match to TRBD1. The CDR3 has 14 residues. After removal of 2 bases from V and 1 base from J, the junction contained 2 bases not matched to a gene. Germline V gene sequence: CDR1 SGHRS, CDR2 YFSETQ. CDR3 amino acids: CASSLQGSQETQYF. The CDR3 nucleotides are TGCGCCAGCAGCTTACAGGGGTCCCAAGAGACCCAGTACTTC.

The V call is TRBV9, the J call TRBJ2-5; D is unclear. The CDR3 is 14 residues long. Germline V gene data show CDR1 as SGDLS and CDR2 as YYNGEE. Deletions cut 4 bases from V and 4 bases from J, with 14 bases between. In DNA, the CDR3 is TGTGCCAGCAGCCCCCGCCCTAGAGGAGAGACCCAGTACTTC. This codes for CASSPRPRGETQYF.

This chain joins TRBV18 and TRBJ2-3; 11 positions match TRBD2. CDR3 length: 15 amino acids. Germline trimming cut 7 bases from V and 3 bases from J; bases unmatched to any gene: 6. Germline V gene lookup returns CDR1 KGHSH and CDR2 LQKENI. CDR3: CASCLAGGRTDTQYF. CDR3 in DNA: TGTGCCAGCTGCCTAGCGGGAGGAAGAACAGATACGCAGTATTTT. Looking up the rest from reference TRBV18 and TRBJ2-3 gives the full variable domain: NAGVMQNPRHLVRRRGQEARLRCSPMKGHSHVYWYRQLPEEGLKFMVYLQKENIIDESGMPKERFSAEFPKEGPSILRIQQVVRGDSAAYFCASCLAGGRTDTQYFGPGTRLTVL.

This clone was seen repeatedly, ten times or more. The CDR3 DNA reads as TGTGCCAGCAGCCTCCGGCAGACCCCCAGAGCTTTCTTT. Encoded protein: CASSLRQTPRAFF. This chain joins TRBV7-9 and TRBJ1-1, with D unresolved. Looked up from germline, CDR1 is SEHNR and CDR2 is FQNEAQ (reference sequence). This CDR3 region has 13 residues. Trimming took 5 bases from V and 10 from J, leaving 17 bases between them.

The CDR3 bases are TGTGCCAGCAGCGCCAACCCGGGGGCGGTCTACGAGCAGTACTTC. It specifies CASSANPGAVYEQYF. The rearrangement uses TRBV7-2 and TRBJ2-7; D may match TRBD1 or TRBD2 (6 bases each). CDR1 SGHTA and CDR2 FQGNSA come from the germline V gene. This CDR3 is built from 15 residues. Trimming took off 5 bases at V and 3 bases at J, with 17 bases between the two ends.

This sequence joins TRBV25-1 and TRBJ2-5; 14 bases fit TRBD2. The CDR3 length is 17 residues. Germline CDR1 is MGHDK and CDR2 is SYGVNS. Germline trimming cut 3 bases from V and 6 bases from J; bases unmatched to any gene: 9. The DNA for the CDR3 is TGTGCCAGCAGTGACCCCCCCGGACTAGCGGGAGGACAGACCCAGTACTTC. Amino acids: CASSDPPGLAGGQTQYF.

The chain recombines TRBV5-1 with TRBJ2-7, with TRBD1 matching 8 bases. The V gene end was trimmed by 4 bases and the J gene end by 3 bases; junction bases not matched to a gene: 6. The CDR3 runs 14 residues. Germline V lookup: CDR1 SGHRS, CDR2 YFSETQ. This CDR3 reads CASSLDRERYEQYF. The CDR3 nucleotides are TGCGCCAGCAGCCTGGACAGGGAGCGCTACGAGCAGTACTTC.

The chain is built from TRBV5-1 and TRBJ1-1, with unresolved D. There are 9 residues in the CDR3. The germline V gene encodes CDR1 SGHRS and CDR2 YFSETQ. The CDR3 DNA is TGCGCGTCGTACACTGAAGCTTTCTTT. Protein product: CASYTEAFF.

The chain recombines TRBV9 with TRBJ1-1; weak D call: TRBD1 (5 bases). This CDR3 comprises 11 residues. Trimming cost V 3 bases and J 6 bases, with 6 bases left between them. CDR1 SGDLS and CDR2 YYNGEE come from the germline V gene. CDR3 region: CASSGGAEAFF. The CDR3 DNA is TGTGCCAGCAGCGGGGGGGCTGAAGCTTTCTTT.

The chain joins TRBV2 to TRBJ2-4, with 11 nucleotides matching TRBD2. Germline-derived CDR1 and CDR2 are SNHLY and FYNNEI. This CDR3 is built from 15 residues. Trimming removed 5 bases from V and 4 bases from J; junction bases left unmatched: 4. CDR3 DNA sequence: TGTGCCAGCAGTTTTCGGACTAGCGGGAAAAACATTCAGTACTTC. It translates to CASSFRTSGKNIQYF.

The chain is built from TRBV5-1 and TRBJ2-1; D might be TRBD2 (5 bases). The germline gives CDR1 SGHRS, CDR2 YFSETQ. This CDR3 has 14 residues. With 0 bases removed from V and 6 bases from J, the gap between germline ends came to 10 bases. CDR3 nucleotides: TGCGCCAGCAGCTTGGTCAGAAGCGGCAATGAGCAGTTCTTC. Translating gives CASSLVRSGNEQFF.

Comments on this clone: This may be a read error: a much more frequent sequence differs by one nucleotide. The sample has other DNA sequences that encode this CDR3 too. This chain links TRBV7-9 with TRBJ1-5, with D unresolved. The CDR3 covers 13 residues. With 5 bases removed from V and 4 bases from J, the gap between germline ends came to 9 bases. Germline V gene sequence: CDR1 SEHNR, CDR2 FQNEAQ (reference sequence). The CDR3 DNA is TGTGCCAGCAGCCAACACGGTAATCAGCCCCAGCATTTT. Protein product: CASSQHGNQPQHF.

The V and J genes are TRBV4-3 and TRBJ2-5; 10 bases are shared with TRBD2. Germline V gene lookup returns CDR1 LGHNA and CDR2 YSLEER. V shed 3 bases and J 2 bases; nucleotides not matched to a gene: 9. CDR3 length: 17 residues. The CDR3 loop is CASSQGPSGSGQETQYF. In nucleotides, the CDR3 is TGCGCCAGCAGCCAGGGTCCTAGCGGGAGTGGGCAAGAGACCCAGTACTTC.

This chain joins TRBV6-5 and TRBJ2-7, with 10 bases fitting TRBD1. The germline gives CDR1 MNHEY, CDR2 SVGAGI. The CDR3 loop spans 14 amino acids. V was pared by 6 bases and J by 1 base, with 3 bases of the junction left unmatched. The chain's CDR3 is CASRLGQGSYEQYF. In DNA, the CDR3 is TGTGCCAGCAGATTGGGACAGGGGTCCTACGAGCAGTACTTC.

This clone was detected only a few times. The chain joins TRBV29-1 to TRBJ2-1; D is unresolved. The CDR3 has 12 residues. CDR1 is SQVTM and CDR2 is ANQGSEA in the germline V gene. Trimming shortened V by 7 bases and J by 5 bases, and 12 bases separated the two germline ends. In nucleotides, the CDR3 is TGCAGCGGAGTCCCTGGAGACAATGAGCAGTTCTTC. This gives the protein CSGVPGDNEQFF.

The J gene is TRBJ1-1, the V gene TRBV29-1; unclear D gene. Germline values: CDR1 SQVTM, CDR2 ANQGSEA. V lost 3 bases to trimming and J lost 3 bases, with 8 bases between them. This CDR3 has 12 residues. CDR3 DNA sequence: TGCAGCGTTGAGCGCCGAGACACTGAAGCTTTCTTT. Protein product: CSVERRDTEAFF.